A single sample gave rise to the 19 T cell receptor beta chains below, sequenced in a study of T-cell memory formation after mild COVID-19. TCRdb reprocessed the 5' RACE reads with MiXCR, giving one entry per CDR3 protein. The table records roughly 450,000 distinct CDR3 sequences, more than 15% of them present only once. Specimen: PBMCs or a T cell subset sorted from them (not recorded which). These TCRs come from a man aged 18 to 29 who had mild COVID-19 (a few samples of this study predate the infection). Cell type and time point are not known.

This clonotype was seen a few times. The chain uses TRBV27 and TRBJ2-1; TRBD2 aligns across 7 bases. V was clipped by 2 bases and J by 4 bases; unmatched bases: 8. The CDR3 is 16 amino acids. Per the germline V gene, CDR1 is MNHEY and CDR2 is SMNVEV (reference sequence). The DNA for the CDR3 is TGTGCCAGCAGTTTAGGGGCTAGCGGAGCATACAATGAGCAGTTCTTC. Translated: CASSLGASGAYNEQFF.

The chain links TRBV29-1 to TRBJ2-1; 7 positions match TRBD1. The CDR3 is 15 residues long. Germline V gene lookup returns CDR1 SQVTM and CDR2 ANQGSEA. V was pared by 7 bases and J by 6 bases, with 15 bases of the junction left unmatched. The CDR3 reads CSAPSTRTGSNEQFF. In DNA, the CDR3 is TGCAGCGCCCCTTCCACGCGGACAGGTTCCAATGAGCAGTTCTTC.

J is TRBJ2-3 and V is TRBV19, with D tentatively TRBD1 (6 bases). Trimming pared 10 bases from V and 0 bases from J, leaving 11 bases between. This CDR3 is 13 amino acids long. Germline V gene sequence: CDR1 LNHDA, CDR2 SQIVND (reference sequence). CDR3 DNA sequence: TGTGCCACCAGACAGGTTAGCACAGATACGCAGTATTTT. Translation gives CATRQVSTDTQYF.

About this clonotype: This may arise from a read error, as a much more abundant clone is one base away. The rearrangement links TRBV7-2 to TRBJ2-2, with TRBD2 identical over 10 bases. CDR1 and CDR2 (germline): SGHTA, FQGNSA. The CDR3 totals 17 residues. CDR3 residues: CASSRERSGGDTGEMFF. DNA for the CDR3: TGTGCCAGCAGCCGAGAGCGCAGCGGGGGGGACACCGGGGAGATGTTTTTT.

The chain combines TRBV10-3 with TRBJ2-6, with D possibly matching TRBD1 (5 bases). The CDR3 sequence is 16 residues long. Germline V CDR1 and CDR2: ENHRY, SYGVKD. Trimming stripped 4 bases from V and 1 base from J, with 11 bases between. In nucleotides, the CDR3 is TGTGCCATCAGTGGTACAAGGGGTTCTGGGGCCAACGTCCTGACTTTC. This codes for CAISGTRGSGANVLTF.

This clonotype was observed a few times. The chain has TRBV5-5 and TRBJ2-7; 11 bases line up with TRBD2. This CDR3 has 15 amino acids. Germline CDR1 and CDR2: SGHKS and YYEKEE (reference sequence). V lost 4 bases, J lost 0 bases, and 3 bases stayed unmatched. CDR3 loop: CASSTSGGLSYEQYF. For the CDR3, the DNA is TGTGCCAGCAGCACTAGCGGGGGCCTCTCCTACGAGCAGTACTTC.

This chain uses TRBV7-9 with TRBJ1-1; 9 bases line up with TRBD1. CDR1 SEHNR and CDR2 FQNEAQ come from the germline V gene (reference sequence). The CDR3 covers 14 residues. V was pared by 5 bases and J by 6 bases, with 7 bases of the junction left unmatched. CDR3 region: CASSKDRGRSEAFF. The CDR3 bases are TGTGCCAGCAGCAAGGACAGGGGAAGGTCTGAAGCTTTCTTT.

This clonotype was observed a few times. This sequence joins TRBV4-1 and TRBJ2-1; no firm D call. CDR1 and CDR2 (germline): MGHRA, YSYEKL. The CDR3 has 13 residues. The V gene lost 2 bases and the J gene lost 4 bases, with 6 bases spanning the gap. DNA for the CDR3: TGCGCCAGCAGCCAAACCGCTTACAATGAGCAGTTCTTC. Protein product: CASSQTAYNEQFF.

This clonotype was found a few times. The CDR3 is CASSGEPSRPVELFF. The CDR3 DNA is TGTGCCAGCAGCGGAGAGCCTAGCCGGCCGGTGGAGCTGTTTTTT. The J gene is TRBJ2-2, the V gene TRBV7-6; a weak D match, TRBD2 (5 bases). Germline V gene data show CDR1 as SGHVS and CDR2 as FNYEAQ. There are 15 residues in the CDR3. The ends were cut back, 5 bases at V and 10 bases at J, with 20 bases in the middle.

This chain uses TRBV12-3 or TRBV12-4 with TRBJ2-7; D is ambiguous. Trimming shortened V by 4 bases and J by 6 bases, and 10 bases separated the two germline ends. The CDR3 contains 12 residues. The CDR3 bases are TGTGCCAGCAGTTCCGGTTCCGTCGAGCAGTACGTC. Protein: CASSSGSVEQYV.

This clonotype was observed a handful of times. The chain joins TRBV6-5 to TRBJ2-1; 11 bases align to TRBD2. This CDR3 is 18 amino acids long. The germline V gene has CDR1 MNHEY and CDR2 SVGAGI. With V trimmed by 6 bases and J by 3 bases, 13 bases remained unmatched. As DNA, the CDR3 is TGTGCCAGCAGGACCGGGACTAGCGGACACGGTCACTACAATGAGCAGTTCTTC. The encoded protein is CASRTGTSGHGHYNEQFF.

The chain uses TRBV5-1 and TRBJ2-4; the D is unclear. Per the germline V gene, CDR1 is SGHRS and CDR2 is YFSETQ. Deletions cut 2 bases from V and 0 bases from J, with 12 bases between. The CDR3 length is 16 residues. Written as DNA, the CDR3 is TGCGCCAGCAGCTTTAACATCGACGTAGCCAAAAACATTCAGTACTTC. Amino acids: CASSFNIDVAKNIQYF.

This clonotype was recorded a few times. V is TRBV7-8 and J is TRBJ2-4, with 8 bases matching TRBD1. Losses at the gene ends were 6 bases for V and 9 bases for J; bases not matched to a gene: 7. Germline V gene sequence: CDR1 SGHVS, CDR2 FQNEAQ. The CDR3 has 13 amino acids. In DNA, the CDR3 is TGTGCCAGCAGGCCGAGACAGGGGAGCATTCAGTACTTC. Protein sequence: CASRPRQGSIQYF.

The V call is TRBV15, the J call TRBJ2-3; D gene unclear. The V end was cut by 3 bases, the J end by 1 base, with 8 bases between. This CDR3 region has 14 residues. Germline V gene sequence: CDR1 LNHNV, CDR2 YYDKDF (reference sequence). DNA of the CDR3: TGTGCCACCAGCAGCTCGCCCCGCACAGATACGCAGTATTTT. Translated, it gives CATSSSPRTDTQYF.

This clonotype was detected only a few times. The chain uses TRBV7-6 and TRBJ2-1; TRBD1 might be the D (6 bases). Trimming took off 1 base at V and 1 base at J, with 8 bases between the two ends. Germline CDR1 SGHVS, CDR2 FNYEAQ. CDR3 length equals 15 residues. The CDR3 sequence: CASSLVQGSYNEQFF. The CDR3 DNA sequence: TGTGCCAGCAGCTTAGTACAGGGATCCTACAATGAGCAGTTCTTC.

The chain has TRBV7-2 and TRBJ1-1; perhaps TRBD1 as D (5 bases). From germline, CDR1 is SGHTA and CDR2 FQGNSA. Deletions cut 3 bases from V and 1 base from J, with 9 bases between. The length of the CDR3 is 14 residues. The CDR3 reads CASSFSGWNTEAFF. CDR3 DNA sequence: TGTGCCAGCAGCTTTTCAGGGTGGAACACTGAAGCTTTCTTT. Using reference TRBV7-2 and TRBJ1-1 for the parts outside the CDR3, the full variable domain is GAGVSQSPSNKVTEKGKDVELRCDPISGHTALYWYRQSLGQGLEFLIYFQGNSAPDKSGLPSDRFSAERTGGSVSTLTIQRTQQEDSAVYLCASSFSGWNTEAFFGQGTRLTVV.

This clonotype was found many times. The CDR3: CSAPVGGEGPPLHF. The DNA of the CDR3 is TGCAGTGCTCCTGTCGGGGGGGAAGGGCCACCCCTCCACTTT. This chain uses TRBV20-1 with TRBJ1-6, with D perhaps matching TRBD1 (5 bases). CDR3 length equals 14 residues. The germline gives CDR1 DFQATT, CDR2 SNEGSKA (reference sequence). V was clipped by 5 bases and J by 11 bases, with 19 bases between them.

The CDR3 loop reads CASSLAYAGASTDTQYF. In nucleotides, the CDR3 is TGTGCCAGCAGCTTAGCATACGCAGGGGCAAGCACAGATACGCAGTATTTT. The genes are TRBV7-2 and TRBJ2-3; the D gene is possibly TRBD1 (6 bases). The ends were cut back, 0 bases at V and 0 bases at J, with 13 bases in the middle. The CDR3 loop spans 17 amino acids. The germline gives CDR1 SGHTA, CDR2 FQGNSA.

This clonotype showed up just a few times. This sequence joins TRBV7-9 and TRBJ1-1; no clear D gene. The CDR3 has 14 amino acids. The ends were cut back, 5 bases at V and 1 base at J, with 11 bases in the middle. From germline, CDR1 is SEHNR and CDR2 FQNEAQ (reference sequence). This CDR3 is CASSRTAPNTEAFF. Written as DNA, the CDR3 is TGTGCCAGCAGCCGGACGGCCCCGAACACTGAAGCTTTCTTT.